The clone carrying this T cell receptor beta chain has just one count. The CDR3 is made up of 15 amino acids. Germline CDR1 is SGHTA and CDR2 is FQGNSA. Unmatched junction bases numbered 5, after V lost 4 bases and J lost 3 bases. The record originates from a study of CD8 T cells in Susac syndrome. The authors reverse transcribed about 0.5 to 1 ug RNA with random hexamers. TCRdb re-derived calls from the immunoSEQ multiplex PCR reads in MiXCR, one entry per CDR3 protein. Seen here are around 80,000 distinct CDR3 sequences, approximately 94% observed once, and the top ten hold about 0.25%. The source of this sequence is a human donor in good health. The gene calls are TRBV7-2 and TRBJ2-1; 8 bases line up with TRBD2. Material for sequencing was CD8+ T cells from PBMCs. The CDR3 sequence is CASSYIAGSYNEQFF. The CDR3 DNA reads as TGTGCCAGCAGCTACATAGCGGGGAGCTACAATGAGCAGTTCTTC.